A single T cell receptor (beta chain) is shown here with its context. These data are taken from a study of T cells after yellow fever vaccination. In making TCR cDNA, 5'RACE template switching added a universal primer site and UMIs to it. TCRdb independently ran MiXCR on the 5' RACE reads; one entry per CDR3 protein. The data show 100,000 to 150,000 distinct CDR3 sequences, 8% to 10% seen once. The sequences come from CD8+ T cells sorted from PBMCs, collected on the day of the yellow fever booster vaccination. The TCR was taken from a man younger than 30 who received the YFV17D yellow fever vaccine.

CDR3 bases: TGTGCCAGCAGCACACAGGGGAGCTCCTATAATTCACCCCTCCACTTT. Its translation: CASSTQGSSYNSPLHF. The rearrangement links TRBV7-2 to TRBJ1-6; the match to TRBD1 covers 7 bases. The CDR3 length is 16 residues. The junction had 4 bases not matched to a gene; V was cut back by 5 bases and J by 0 bases. CDR1 is SGHTA, CDR2 FQGNSA, per germline.